This is a list of T cell receptor beta chains from one sample in a study of shared clonotypes between healthy human individuals. This table comes from immunoSEQ multiplex PCR, and its TCRdb copy is limited to in-frame clones, with some not included. Among about 770,000 clones listed, approximately 77% were seen once. The sample taken for sequencing was memory CD4+ T cells sorted from blood. Receptor source: a woman in her 30s in good health. Each CDR3 is given with its conserved first and last residue. D genes are given only for firm matches. Clone size is shown for a subset of rows, as once, few, many or a class of expanded clone.

V gene	clone size	D gene	J gene	CDR3 DNA	CDR3 protein
TRBV5-1	NA	NA	TRBJ2-2	TGCGCCAGCAGCTTCCTTTCCGGTGGGAGCGTTGCCGGGGAGCTGTTTTTT	CASSFLSGGSVAGELFF
TRBV19	NA	NA	TRBJ1-3	TGTGCCTCTGGAGAGGCTGGAAACACCATATATTTT	CASGEAGNTIYF
TRBV19	NA	TRBD1	TRBJ2-7	TGTGCCAGCCGTTCGGGACAGACCTACGAGCAGTACTTC	CASRSGQTYEQYF
TRBV28	NA	NA	TRBJ1-5	TGTGCCAGCAGTCCTGCAGCAAATCGGGGCAATCAGCCCCAGCATTTT	CASSPAANRGNQPQHF
TRBV19	NA	TRBD2	TRBJ2-1	TGTGCCAGTAGTCCGGGACTAGCGGGATTAGACAATGAGCAGTTCTTC	CASSPGLAGLDNEQFF
TRBV13	NA	NA	TRBJ2-6	TGTGCCAGCAGCTTAGGCCTGGGTACTGGGGCCAACGTCCTGACTTTC	CASSLGLGTGANVLTF
TRBV5-1	NA	NA	TRBJ2-1	TGCGCCAGCAGCCCTCCCGTCGGTGTCGATGAGCAGTTCTTC	CASSPPVGVDEQFF
TRBV28	NA	NA	TRBJ1-2	TGTGCCAGCAGTTTCCACTTCGGGGTGCAGAATGGCTACACCTTC	CASSFHFGVQNGYTF
TRBV7-9	NA	NA	TRBJ2-7	TGTGCCAGCAGCGAGAACTACGAGCAGTACTTC	CASSENYEQYF
TRBV29-1	NA	TRBD1	TRBJ2-5	TGCAGCGTTTTGCGGGGTGGGACAGGGGGCGCGGAGACCCAGTACTTC	CSVLRGGTGGAETQYF
TRBV5-1	NA	TRBD2	TRBJ2-1	TGCGCCAGCAGCCTTACTAGCGGGAGCTACAATGAGCAGTTCTTC	CASSLTSGSYNEQFF
TRBV28	NA	NA	TRBJ1-2	TGTGCCAGCAGTTCCCCCCAGGGGCGAGATGGCTACACCTTC	CASSSPQGRDGYTF
TRBV30	NA	TRBD1	TRBJ2-5	TGTGCCTGGAGCCTCGACAGGGCAGAGACCCAGTACTTC	CAWSLDRAETQYF
TRBV28	NA	TRBD2	TRBJ2-7	TGTGCCAGCAGTTCGGGACTAGCGGGAGGGTGGGGCTCCTACGAGCAGTACTTC	CASSSGLAGGWGSYEQYF
TRBV28	once	TRBD1	TRBJ2-2	TGTGCCAGCAGTTTTCCCCAGGGGGCCGGGGAGCTGTTTTTT	CASSFPQGAGELFF
TRBV7-9	NA	NA	TRBJ2-1	TGTGCCAGCAGCTTAGAGGGTGTTGGCGTCGATGAGCAGTTCTTC	CASSLEGVGVDEQFF
TRBV5-5	NA	TRBD1	TRBJ1-2	TGTGCCAGCAGCATCCTCCCGGGACAGGGCCGTGGCTACACCTTC	CASSILPGQGRGYTF
TRBV27	NA	TRBD1	TRBJ1-5	TGTGCCAGCGGGACAGGATTTATGTCCCAGCATTTT	CASGTGFMSQHF
TRBV14	once	NA	TRBJ2-1	TGTGCCAGCAGCCCCGGGACATTCAATGAGCAGTTCTTC	CASSPGTFNEQFF
TRBV6-6	NA	NA	TRBJ2-7	TGTGCCAGCGTCGACACAAATTCCTACGAGCAGTACTTC	CASVDTNSYEQYF
TRBV19	few	TRBD1	TRBJ1-5	TGTGCCAGTAGTATCCTCCAGACAGGGGGGGTATTTGGCAATCAGCCCCAGCATTTT	CASSILQTGGVFGNQPQHF
TRBV7-6	once	NA	TRBJ2-7	TGTGCCAGCAGCTTAGAGGCGTTCGGGATGGGGGAGGACGAGCAGTACTTC	CASSLEAFGMGEDEQYF
TRBV19	NA	TRBD1	TRBJ2-7	TGTGCCAGTAAAGGTGACAGGGCCTACGAGCAGTACTTC	CASKGDRAYEQYF
TRBV29-1	NA	NA	TRBJ1-4	TGCAGCGTTGAGGGGAACACTAATGAAAAACTGTTTTTT	CSVEGNTNEKLFF
TRBV27	NA	NA	TRBJ2-1	TGTGCCAGCAGTTCGGGCAGGGGATATTACAATGAGCAGTTCTTC	CASSSGRGYYNEQFF
TRBV19	once	TRBD2	TRBJ2-1	TGTGCCAGTAGTGCGTACCCCGCGGGAGAGTACAATGAGCAGTTCTTC	CASSAYPAGEYNEQFF
TRBV27	NA	TRBD2	TRBJ2-6	TGTGCCAGCAGTCCTAAGCTTAGCGGGAGGCCCCGCTCTGGGGCCAACGTCCTGACTTTC	CASSPKLSGRPRSGANVLTF
TRBV4-2	NA	NA	TRBJ1-3	TGTGCCAGCAGCCAAGCGAGCGGTAGCGGAGGAAACACCATATATTTT	CASSQASGSGGNTIYF
TRBV5-1	NA	TRBD1	TRBJ2-7	TGCGCCAGCAGCTTGGGGTCGGACAGGGGGTACGAGCAGTACTTC	CASSLGSDRGYEQYF
TRBV5-6	NA	NA	TRBJ2-7	TGTGCCAGCAGCTTGGAAGCGGAAGGACCCTCACGGGTGGACTTC	CASSLEAEGPSRVDF
TRBV4-1	NA	TRBD2	TRBJ2-5	TGCGCCAGCAGCCAAGATGAGGCGACTAGCGGGTTCCAAGAGACCCAGTACTTC	CASSQDEATSGFQETQYF
TRBV11-2	few	NA	TRBJ2-7	TGTGCCAGCAGCTTCCAGGGTATCAACGAGCAGTACTTC	CASSFQGINEQYF
TRBV28	NA	NA	TRBJ1-1	TGTGCCAGCGGACCAGATGGGTTCACTGAAGCTTTCTTT	CASGPDGFTEAFF
TRBV10-1	NA	TRBD1	TRBJ1-2	TGCGCCACCTCCCAGGACAGGGTGACCGGCTACACCTTC	CATSQDRVTGYTF